This TCR beta chain was obtained from a study of graft-versus-host responses after intestinal transplantation. Study at large: Once they had received anti-thymocyte globulin induction, all recipients took tacrolimus and steroids for approximately 3 years. Study results and limitations: GvH clones appeared in recipient marrow, some first in ileum or blood.

Measured with immunoSEQ multiplex PCR; TCRdb has only the in-frame clones, and not every one. The sample records around 20,000 clones, 40% to 55% being singletons. This clone was seen only a few times. Germline V lookup: CDR1 DFQATT, CDR2 SNEGSKA (reference sequence). The CDR3 spans 11 residues. V was shortened by 6 bases and J by 5 bases, with 10 bases between the two germline ends. The TCR was taken from a human patient who received an intestinal transplant. Specimen: alloreactive CD4+ T cells from a mixed lymphocyte reaction culture, collected before intestinal transplant. The sample's subset: CFSE-low proliferating T cells sorted from roughly 6-day pre-transplant mixed lymphocyte reaction (GvH or HvG direction). The rearrangement links TRBV20-1 to TRBJ2-5, with D uncertain. The CDR3 nucleotides read TGCAGTGCCCCCGTACTTGAGACCCAGTACTTC. Its protein product is CSAPVLETQYF.